This T cell receptor (beta chain) was identified in a study of human T cells and chemical hapten exposure. Study at large: Per-sample TCR yield variation was attributed mainly to small pooled library volume differences.

The CDR3 is made up of 17 amino acids. V was trimmed by 0 bases and J by 2 bases, leaving 17 bases between them. Germline CDR1 reads LGHDT; CDR2 reads YNNKEL (reference sequence). About this clonotype: Since no conserved phenylalanine or tryptophan closes the CDR3, a read error is the likely cause.

TCRdb ran MiXCR on the RACE reads and lists one entry per CDR3 protein. The table has about 77,000 distinct CDR3 sequences, 8.6% seen once. The time point denotes: healthy volunteer bleed at 6 weeks. Unfractionated whole blood yielded total RNA. J is TRBJ2-7 and V is TRBV3-1; weak D call: TRBD2 (5 bases). The receptor was derived from a female donor in good health. Some clones in this sample may be carry-over from other donors' samples. The material sequenced was whole blood. As DNA, the CDR3 is TGTGCCAGCAGCCAAGATAGTTGGGAGAAGAAAACCTACGAGCAGTACTCC. This sequence encodes CASSQDSWEKKTYEQYS.